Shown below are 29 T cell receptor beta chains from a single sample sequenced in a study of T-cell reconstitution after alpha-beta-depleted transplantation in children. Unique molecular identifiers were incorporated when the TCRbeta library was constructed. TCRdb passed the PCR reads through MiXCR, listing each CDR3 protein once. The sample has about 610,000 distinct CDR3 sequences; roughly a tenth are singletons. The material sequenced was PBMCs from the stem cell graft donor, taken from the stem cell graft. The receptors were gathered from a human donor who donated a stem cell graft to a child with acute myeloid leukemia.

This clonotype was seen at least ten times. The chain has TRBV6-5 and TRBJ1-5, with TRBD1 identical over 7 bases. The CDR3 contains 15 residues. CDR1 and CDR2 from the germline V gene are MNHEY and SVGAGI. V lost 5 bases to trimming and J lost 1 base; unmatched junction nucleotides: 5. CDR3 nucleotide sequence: TGTGCCAGCAGTCGGACAGGAGGAAGCAATCAGCCCCAGCATTTT. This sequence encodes CASSRTGGSNQPQHF.

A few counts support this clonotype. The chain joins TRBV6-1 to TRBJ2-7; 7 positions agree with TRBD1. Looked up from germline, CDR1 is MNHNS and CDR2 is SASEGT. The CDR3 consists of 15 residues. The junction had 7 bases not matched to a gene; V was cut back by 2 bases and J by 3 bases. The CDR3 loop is CASSEMSPGGYEQYF. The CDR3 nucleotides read TGTGCCAGCAGTGAAATGTCCCCAGGGGGCTACGAGCAGTACTTC.

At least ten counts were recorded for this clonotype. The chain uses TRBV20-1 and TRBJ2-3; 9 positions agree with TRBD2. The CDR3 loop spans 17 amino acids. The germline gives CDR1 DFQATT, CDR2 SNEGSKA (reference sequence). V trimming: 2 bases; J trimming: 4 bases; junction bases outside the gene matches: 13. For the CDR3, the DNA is TGCAGTGCTAGATTCCGTCCACGGCTAGCGGGACCAGATACGCAGTATTTT. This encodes CSARFRPRLAGPDTQYF.

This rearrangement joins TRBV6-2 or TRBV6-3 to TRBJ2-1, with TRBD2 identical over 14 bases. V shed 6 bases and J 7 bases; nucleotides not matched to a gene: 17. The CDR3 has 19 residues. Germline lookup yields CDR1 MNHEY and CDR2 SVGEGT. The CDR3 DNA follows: TGTGCCAGCAGCATGACGGGCGGGACTAGCGGGAGAAATAGGAATGAGCAGTTCTTC. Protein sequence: CASSMTGGTSGRNRNEQFF.

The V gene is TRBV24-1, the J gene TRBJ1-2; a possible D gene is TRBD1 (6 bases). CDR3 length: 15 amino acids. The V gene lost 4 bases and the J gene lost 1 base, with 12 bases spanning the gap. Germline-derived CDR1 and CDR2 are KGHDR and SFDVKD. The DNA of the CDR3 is TGTGCCACCAGTGACCAGGACAGCAGTAACTATGGCTACACCTTC. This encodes CATSDQDSSNYGYTF.

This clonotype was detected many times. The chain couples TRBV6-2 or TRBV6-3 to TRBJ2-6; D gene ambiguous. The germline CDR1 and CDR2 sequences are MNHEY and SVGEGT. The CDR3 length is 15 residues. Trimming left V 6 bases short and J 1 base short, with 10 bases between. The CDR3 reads CASSQGTSGANVLTF. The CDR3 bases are TGTGCCAGCAGCCAAGGTACTTCTGGGGCCAACGTCCTGACTTTC.

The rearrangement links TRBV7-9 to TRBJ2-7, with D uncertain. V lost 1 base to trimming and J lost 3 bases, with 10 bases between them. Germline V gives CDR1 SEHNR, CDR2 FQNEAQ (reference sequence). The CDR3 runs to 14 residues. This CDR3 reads CASSLGPVDYEQYF. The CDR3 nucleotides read TGTGCCAGCAGCTTAGGACCGGTTGACTACGAGCAGTACTTC.

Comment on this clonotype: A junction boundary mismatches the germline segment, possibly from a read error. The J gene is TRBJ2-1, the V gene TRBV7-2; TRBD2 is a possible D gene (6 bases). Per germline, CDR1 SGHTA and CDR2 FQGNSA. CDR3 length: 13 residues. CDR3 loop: CASSLIGSAGNVF. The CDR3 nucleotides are TGTGCCAGCAGCTTAATAGGGAGTGCGGGGAACGTTTTC.

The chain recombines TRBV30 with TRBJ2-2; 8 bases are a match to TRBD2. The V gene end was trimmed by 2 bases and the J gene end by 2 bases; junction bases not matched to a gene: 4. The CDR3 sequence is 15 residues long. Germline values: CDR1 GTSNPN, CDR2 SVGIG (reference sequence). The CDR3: CAWSPSGPNTGELFF. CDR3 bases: TGTGCCTGGAGTCCTAGCGGGCCCAACACCGGGGAGCTGTTTTTT.

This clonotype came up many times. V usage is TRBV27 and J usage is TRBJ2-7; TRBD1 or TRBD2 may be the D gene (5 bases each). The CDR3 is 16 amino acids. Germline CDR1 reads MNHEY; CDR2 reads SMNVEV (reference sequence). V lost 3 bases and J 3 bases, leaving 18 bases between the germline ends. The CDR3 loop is CASSFQKTGLHYEQYF. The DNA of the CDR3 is TGTGCCAGCAGTTTCCAGAAAACAGGACTGCACTACGAGCAGTACTTC.

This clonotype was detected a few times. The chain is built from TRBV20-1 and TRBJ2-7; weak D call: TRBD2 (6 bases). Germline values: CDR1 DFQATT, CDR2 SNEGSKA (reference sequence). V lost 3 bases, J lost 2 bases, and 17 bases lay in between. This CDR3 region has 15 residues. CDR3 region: CSASSPSGLPYEQYF. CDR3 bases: TGCAGTGCTAGTAGTCCCAGCGGGCTACCCTACGAGCAGTACTTC.

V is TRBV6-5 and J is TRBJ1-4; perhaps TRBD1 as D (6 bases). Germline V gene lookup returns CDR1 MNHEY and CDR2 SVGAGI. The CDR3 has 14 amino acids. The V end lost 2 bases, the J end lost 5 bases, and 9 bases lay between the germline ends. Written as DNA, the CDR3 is TGTGCCAGCAGTTACGGACAGTCAAATGAAAAACTGTTTTTT. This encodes CASSYGQSNEKLFF.

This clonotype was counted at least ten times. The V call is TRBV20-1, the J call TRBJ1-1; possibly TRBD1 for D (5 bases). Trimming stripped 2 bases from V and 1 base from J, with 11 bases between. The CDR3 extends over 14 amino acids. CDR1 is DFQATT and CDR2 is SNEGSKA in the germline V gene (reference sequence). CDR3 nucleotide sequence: TGCAGTGCTAGAAAGGAGGGGCAGAACACTGAAGCTTTCTTT. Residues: CSARKEGQNTEAFF.

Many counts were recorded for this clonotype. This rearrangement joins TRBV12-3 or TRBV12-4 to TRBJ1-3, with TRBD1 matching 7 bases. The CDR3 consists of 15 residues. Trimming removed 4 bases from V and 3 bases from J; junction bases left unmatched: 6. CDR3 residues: CASSWLGTVGNTIYF. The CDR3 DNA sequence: TGTGCCAGCAGTTGGCTCGGGACAGTTGGAAACACCATATATTTT.

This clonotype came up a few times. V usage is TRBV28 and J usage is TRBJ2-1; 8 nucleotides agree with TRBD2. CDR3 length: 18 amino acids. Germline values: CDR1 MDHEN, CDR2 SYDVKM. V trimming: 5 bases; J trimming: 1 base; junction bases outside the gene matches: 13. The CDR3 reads CASSPGLVGGVSYNEQFF. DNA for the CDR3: TGTGCCAGCAGTCCGGGACTAGTCGGAGGAGTTTCCTACAATGAGCAGTTCTTC.

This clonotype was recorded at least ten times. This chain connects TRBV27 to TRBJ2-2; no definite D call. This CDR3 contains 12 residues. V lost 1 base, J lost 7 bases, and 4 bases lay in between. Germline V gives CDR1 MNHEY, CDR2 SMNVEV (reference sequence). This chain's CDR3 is CASSLWGGELFF. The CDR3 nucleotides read TGTGCCAGCAGTTTATGGGGCGGGGAGCTGTTTTTT.

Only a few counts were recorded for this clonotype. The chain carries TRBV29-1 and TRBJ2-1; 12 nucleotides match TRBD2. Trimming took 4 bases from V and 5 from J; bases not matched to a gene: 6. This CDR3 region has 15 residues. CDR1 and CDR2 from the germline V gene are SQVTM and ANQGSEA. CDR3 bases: TGCAGCGTTGTCCGACTAGCGGGAGAGAACAATGAGCAGTTCTTC. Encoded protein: CSVVRLAGENNEQFF.

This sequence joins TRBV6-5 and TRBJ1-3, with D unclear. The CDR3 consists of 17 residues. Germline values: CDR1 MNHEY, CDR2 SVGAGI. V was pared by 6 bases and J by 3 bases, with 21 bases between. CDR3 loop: CASSRYRSLDHGNTIYF. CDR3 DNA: TGTGCCAGCAGCCGATACCGAAGCCTCGATCATGGAAACACCATATATTTT.

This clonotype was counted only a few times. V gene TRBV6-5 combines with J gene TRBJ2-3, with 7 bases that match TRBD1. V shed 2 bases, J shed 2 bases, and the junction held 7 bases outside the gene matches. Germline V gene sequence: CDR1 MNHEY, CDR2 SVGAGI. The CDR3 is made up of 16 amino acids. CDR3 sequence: CASSYHRGSNTDTQYF. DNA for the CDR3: TGTGCCAGCAGTTACCACAGGGGATCGAACACAGATACGCAGTATTTT.

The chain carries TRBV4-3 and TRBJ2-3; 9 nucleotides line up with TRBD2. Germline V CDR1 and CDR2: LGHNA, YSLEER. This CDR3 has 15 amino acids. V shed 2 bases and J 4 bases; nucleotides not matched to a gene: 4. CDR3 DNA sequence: TGCGCCAGCAGCCAACAGACTAGCGGACCAGATACGCAGTATTTT. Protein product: CASSQQTSGPDTQYF.

CDR3 DNA sequence: TGTGCCAGCGGTACAGGGGCGGTCACCGGGGAGCTGTTTTTT. Protein: CASGTGAVTGELFF. This chain uses TRBV3-1 with TRBJ2-2; 7 nucleotides line up with TRBD1. CDR3 length: 14 amino acids. Germline V lookup: CDR1 LGHDT, CDR2 YNNKEL (reference sequence). The V and J ends lost 8 bases and 4 bases, in that order; junction bases with no gene match: 7.

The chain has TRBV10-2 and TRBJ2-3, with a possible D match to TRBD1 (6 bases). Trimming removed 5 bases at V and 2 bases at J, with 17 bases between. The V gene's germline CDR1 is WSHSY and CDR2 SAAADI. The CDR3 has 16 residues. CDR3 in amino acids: CASSPTDSIYTDTQYF. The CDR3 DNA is TGCGCCAGCAGTCCAACGGACAGCATATACACAGATACGCAGTATTTT.

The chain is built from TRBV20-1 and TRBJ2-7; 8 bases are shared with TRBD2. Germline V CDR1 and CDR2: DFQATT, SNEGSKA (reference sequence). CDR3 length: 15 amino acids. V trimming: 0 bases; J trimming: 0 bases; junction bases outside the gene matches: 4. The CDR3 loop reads CSAREGLVNSYEQYF. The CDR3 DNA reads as TGCAGTGCTAGAGAGGGACTAGTAAACTCCTACGAGCAGTACTTC.

The CDR3 DNA is TGCAGTGCTAGTCGCACCCTGGGTACTGAAGCTTTCTTT. As protein: CSASRTLGTEAFF. The chain recombines TRBV20-1 with TRBJ1-1; D is unclear. The CDR3 extends over 13 amino acids. V was shortened by 3 bases and J by 5 bases, with 13 bases between the two germline ends. Germline values: CDR1 DFQATT, CDR2 SNEGSKA (reference sequence).

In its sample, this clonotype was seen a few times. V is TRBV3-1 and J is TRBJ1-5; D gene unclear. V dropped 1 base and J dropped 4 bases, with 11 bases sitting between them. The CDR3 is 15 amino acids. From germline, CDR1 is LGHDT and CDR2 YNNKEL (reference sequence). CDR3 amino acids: CASSQGNGLNQPQHF. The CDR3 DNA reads TGTGCCAGCAGCCAAGGGAACGGTCTTAATCAGCCCCAGCATTTT. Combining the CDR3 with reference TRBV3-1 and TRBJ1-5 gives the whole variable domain DTAVSQTPKYLVTQMGNDKSIKCEQNLGHDTMYWYKQDSKKFLKIMFSYNNKELIINETVPNRFSPKSPDKAHLNLHINSLELGDSAVYFCASSQGNGLNQPQHFGDGTRLSIL.

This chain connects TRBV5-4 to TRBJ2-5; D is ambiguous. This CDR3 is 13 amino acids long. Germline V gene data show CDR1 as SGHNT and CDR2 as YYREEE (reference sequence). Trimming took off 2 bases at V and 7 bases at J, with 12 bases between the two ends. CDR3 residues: CASSFDSPGTQYF. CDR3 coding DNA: TGTGCCAGCAGCTTCGATAGCCCTGGGACCCAGTACTTC.

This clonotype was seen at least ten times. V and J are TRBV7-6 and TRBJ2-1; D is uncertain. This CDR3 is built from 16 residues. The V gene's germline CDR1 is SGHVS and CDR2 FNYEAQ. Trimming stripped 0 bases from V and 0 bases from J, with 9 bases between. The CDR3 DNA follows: TGTGCCAGCAGCTTAGCGGGTACAAGCTCCTACAATGAGCAGTTCTTC. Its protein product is CASSLAGTSSYNEQFF.

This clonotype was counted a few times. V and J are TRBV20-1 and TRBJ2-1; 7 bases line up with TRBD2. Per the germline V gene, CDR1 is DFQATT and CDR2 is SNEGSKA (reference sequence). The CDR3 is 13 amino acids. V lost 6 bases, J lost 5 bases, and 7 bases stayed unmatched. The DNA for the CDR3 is TGCAGTGCACCCGGGACTACACACAATGAGCAGTTCTTC. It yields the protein CSAPGTTHNEQFF.

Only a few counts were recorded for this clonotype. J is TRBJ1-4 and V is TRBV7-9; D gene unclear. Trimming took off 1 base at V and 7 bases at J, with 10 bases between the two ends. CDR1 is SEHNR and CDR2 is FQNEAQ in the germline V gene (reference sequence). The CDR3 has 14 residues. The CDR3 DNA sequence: TGTGCCAGCAGCTTAGGGGAGGTCGGTGAAAAACTGTTTTTT. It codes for CASSLGEVGEKLFF. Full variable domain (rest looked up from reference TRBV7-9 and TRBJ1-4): DTGVSQNPRHKITKRGQNVTFRCDPISEHNRLYWYRQTLGQGPEFLTYFQNEAQLEKSRLLSDRFSAERPKGSFSTLEIQRTEQGDSAMYLCASSLGEVGEKLFFGSGTQLSVL.